These 26 T cell receptor beta chains were sequenced from one sample in a study of control samples from healthy donors and cancer patients. Sequencing used immunoSEQ multiplex PCR; TCRdb keeps in-frame clones, though not all of them. Here the sample spans some 95,000 clones, about 91% being singletons. Sequencing input: blood. These receptors were taken from a man aged 30 to 45 in good health.

The J gene is TRBJ2-1, the V gene TRBV15; D call uncertain. CDR1 and CDR2 from the germline V gene are LNHNV and YYDKDF (reference sequence). The CDR3 sequence is 15 residues long. V lost 5 bases and J lost 7, with 18 bases in between. CDR3 sequence reads: CATSDRRSPGNEQFF. CDR3 sequence (DNA): TGTGCCACCAGCGACCGGCGGTCTCCAGGTAATGAGCAGTTCTTC.

This clone was found a few times. The J gene is TRBJ1-6, the V gene TRBV2; D gene unclear. The germline V and J ends were trimmed by 2 bases and 9 bases, with 5 bases remaining between them. The length of the CDR3 is 12 residues. Germline CDR1 SNHLY, CDR2 FYNNEI. This CDR3 reads CASSERVSPLHF. Written as DNA, the CDR3 is TGTGCCAGCAGTGAAAGGGTTTCACCCCTCCACTTT.

This chain uses TRBV6-6 with TRBJ2-1; 9 bases line up with TRBD2. Germline V gene sequence: CDR1 MNHNY, CDR2 SVGAGI (reference sequence). Unmatched junction bases numbered 12, after V lost 7 bases and J lost 8 bases. This CDR3 comprises 15 residues. The CDR3 loop is CASTYTGTSIDEQFF. DNA of the CDR3: TGTGCCAGCACCTACACCGGGACTAGCATAGATGAGCAGTTCTTC.

The V and J genes are TRBV4-1 and TRBJ2-1; D gene ambiguous. CDR3 length equals 14 residues. V was clipped by 0 bases and J by 8 bases, with 11 bases between them. CDR1 and CDR2 (germline): MGHRA, YSYEKL. CDR3 sequence reads: CASSQETATDEQFF. The CDR3 DNA sequence: TGCGCCAGCAGCCAAGAGACGGCAACGGATGAGCAGTTCTTC.

This rearrangement joins TRBV7-9 to TRBJ1-2; D may be TRBD1 (6 bases). Germline CDR1 SEHNR, CDR2 FQNEAQ (reference sequence). The CDR3 is made up of 15 amino acids. V was shortened by 0 bases and J by 4 bases, with 12 bases between the two germline ends. The CDR3 nucleotides are TGTGCCAGCAGCTTAGCATTGGGGGCAGGCTATGGCTACACCTTC. This translates into CASSLALGAGYGYTF.

The chain recombines TRBV4-3 with TRBJ2-7, with D perhaps matching TRBD1 (5 bases). Germline CDR1 LGHNA, CDR2 YSLEER. This CDR3 has 14 residues. Trimming removed 1 base from V and 4 bases from J, with 11 bases in between. The CDR3 DNA reads as TGCGCCAGCAGCCAAGTGTTAGGGGCTTACGAGCAGTACTTC. Protein: CASSQVLGAYEQYF.

V usage is TRBV12-3 or TRBV12-4 and J usage is TRBJ1-2; D unresolved. The CDR3 runs to 13 residues. Trimming stripped 2 bases from V and 1 base from J, with 5 bases between. The CDR3 protein is CASSLRLNYGYTF. For the CDR3, the DNA is TGTGCCAGCAGTTTAAGGCTTAACTATGGCTACACCTTC.

The CDR3 sequence: CASSLSGPLSNEQFF. Written as DNA, the CDR3 is TGTGCCAGCAGCCTCTCAGGGCCCCTGAGTAATGAGCAGTTCTTC. The chain has TRBV16 and TRBJ2-1, with a possible D match to TRBD1 (5 bases). The V end lost 4 bases, the J end lost 7 bases, and 17 bases lay between the germline ends. From germline, CDR1 is KGHSY and CDR2 FQNENV. CDR3 length equals 15 residues.

The V gene is TRBV7-2, the J gene TRBJ1-2, with TRBD1 as a possible D gene (6 bases). The V and J ends lost 1 base and 4 bases respectively, with 13 bases between them. This CDR3 region has 15 residues. The germline gives CDR1 SGHTA, CDR2 FQGNSA. DNA of the CDR3: TGTGCCAGCAGCTTAGTAGGGGGTGCTTCCTATGGCTACACCTTC. Its protein is CASSLVGGASYGYTF. The full variable domain, in which reference TRBV7-2 and TRBJ1-2 provide the parts outside the CDR3, is GAGVSQSPSNKVTEKGKDVELRCDPISGHTALYWYRQSLGQGLEFLIYFQGNSAPDKSGLPSDRFSAERTGGSVSTLTIQRTQQEDSAVYLCASSLVGGASYGYTFGSGTRLTVV.

This clone was counted a few times. The V and J genes are TRBV7-3 and TRBJ2-7; TRBD1 aligns across 8 bases. Germline CDR1 and CDR2: SGHTA and FQGTGA. V trimming: 3 bases; J trimming: 3 bases; junction bases outside the gene matches: 1. The CDR3 totals 13 residues. The CDR3 here is CASSFGQGYEQYF. The CDR3 DNA reads as TGTGCCAGCAGCTTCGGACAGGGCTACGAGCAGTACTTC.

DNA for the CDR3: TGTGCCAGCACCGCCTGGAGACAGGGCGCGGGGGATGAAAAACTGTTTTTT. It encodes CASTAWRQGAGDEKLFF. The V gene is TRBV28, the J gene TRBJ1-4; 7 nucleotides agree with TRBD1. Germline CDR1 and CDR2: MDHEN and SYDVKM. The J segment lost 6 bases and the V segment lost 7 bases, leaving 17 bases of the junction unmatched. The CDR3 has 17 amino acids.

The chain joins TRBV5-4 to TRBJ2-5; 9 nucleotides align to TRBD1. V dropped 0 bases and J dropped 5; count of bases not matched to a gene: 5. Germline V CDR1 and CDR2: SGHNT, YYREEE (reference sequence). The CDR3 extends over 15 amino acids. CDR3 nucleotide sequence: TGTGCCAGCAGCTTGGACAGGGGGCTGGGGGAGACCCAGTACTTC. It codes for CASSLDRGLGETQYF. Full variable domain (missing parts from reference TRBV5-4 and TRBJ2-5): ETGVTQSPTHLIKTRGQQVTLRCSSQSGHNTVSWYQQALGQGPQFIFQYYREEENGRGNFPPRFSGLQFPNYSSELNVNALELDDSALYLCASSLDRGLGETQYFGPGTRLLVL.

The V gene is TRBV10-3, the J gene TRBJ2-7, with D perhaps TRBD1 (6 bases). CDR1 and CDR2 from the germline V gene are ENHRY and SYGVKD. The germline V and J ends were trimmed by 1 base and 0 bases, with 13 bases remaining between them. The CDR3 is 16 amino acids. The CDR3 DNA is TGTGCCATCAGTGAGTTGCGGACAGTGAGCTCCTACGAGCAGTACTTC. Translating gives CAISELRTVSSYEQYF.

The sample holds one count of this clone. The CDR3 nucleotides read TGCGCCAGCAGCATGGGGGGCCACGAGCAGTACTTC. Amino acids: CASSMGGHEQYF. This sequence joins TRBV5-1 and TRBJ2-7; perhaps D is TRBD1 or TRBD2 (6 bases each). Between the trimmed V and J ends, which lost 4 bases and 5 bases, there was a span of 10 bases. CDR1 SGHRS and CDR2 YFSETQ come from the germline V gene. The CDR3 spans 12 residues. The complete variable domain, with remaining parts taken from reference TRBV5-1 and TRBJ2-7, reads KAGVTQTPRYLIKTRGQQVTLSCSPISGHRSVSWYQQTPGQGLQFLFEYFSETQRNKGNFPGRFSGRQFSNSRSEMNVSTLELGDSALYLCASSMGGHEQYFGPGTRLTVT.

The chain uses TRBV29-1 and TRBJ1-2, with 9 bases matching TRBD1. The germline CDR1 and CDR2 sequences are SQVTM and ANQGSEA. J lost 4 bases, V lost 4 bases, and 7 bases had no gene match. The CDR3 totals 14 residues. The CDR3 spells CSVVYGTGIYGYTF. The CDR3 DNA sequence: TGCAGCGTTGTTTACGGGACAGGGATCTATGGCTACACCTTC.

The V call is TRBV6-2 or TRBV6-3, the J call TRBJ2-3, with a possible D match to TRBD2 (6 bases). Germline V gene sequence: CDR1 MNHEY, CDR2 SVGEGT. V was clipped by 2 bases and J by 2 bases, with 23 bases between them. This CDR3 has 19 residues. As DNA, the CDR3 is TGTGCCAGCAGTTACCCCCCCCGGGGACTGGAGAGGGACACAGATACGCAGTATTTT. This translates into CASSYPPRGLERDTDTQYF.

This CDR3 is CASTLTGTGGVYGYTF. The CDR3, as DNA: TGTGCCAGCACCCTCACCGGGACAGGGGGCGTCTATGGCTACACCTTC. The chain is built from TRBV27 and TRBJ1-2; the match to TRBD1 covers 12 bases. The CDR3 totals 16 residues. The germline V gene encodes CDR1 MNHEY and CDR2 SMNVEV (reference sequence). Trimming took 7 bases from V and 4 from J; bases not matched to a gene: 10.

This chain connects TRBV6-1 to TRBJ2-1, with 10 bases aligning to TRBD2. V shed 3 bases, J shed 6 bases, and the junction held 8 bases outside the gene matches. Germline loops: CDR1 MNHNS, CDR2 SASEGT. The CDR3 has 16 residues. The CDR3 here is CASSDLGLAVSNEQFF. The CDR3 region has the DNA TGTGCCAGCAGTGACCTAGGACTAGCGGTGAGCAATGAGCAGTTCTTC.

The chain employs TRBV19 and TRBJ2-3; tentative D call: TRBD1 (6 bases). CDR1 LNHDA and CDR2 SQIVND come from the germline V gene (reference sequence). Between the trimmed V and J ends, which lost 3 bases and 5 bases, there was a span of 18 bases. The CDR3 is made up of 16 amino acids. CDR3 amino acids: CASSMIISDRGDTQYF. The CDR3 nucleotides read TGTGCCAGTAGTATGATAATCTCGGACAGAGGAGATACGCAGTATTTT.

The CDR3 sequence is CASSYLQGNYGYTF. CDR3 DNA: TGTGCCAGCAGTTACCTTCAGGGGAACTATGGCTACACCTTC. The chain joins TRBV6-2 or TRBV6-3 to TRBJ1-2, with D possibly TRBD1 on 6 matching bases. Germline CDR1 reads MNHEY; CDR2 reads SVGEGT. This CDR3 has 14 amino acids. Trimming stripped 2 bases from V and 2 bases from J, with 9 bases between.

This chain joins TRBV7-9 and TRBJ1-1, with a weak D call TRBD1 (5 bases). V dropped 0 bases and J dropped 8 bases, with 10 bases sitting between them. Germline assignment: CDR1 SEHNR and CDR2 FQNEAQ (reference sequence). This CDR3 contains 13 residues. The chain's CDR3 is CASSLALGPEAFF. The CDR3 nucleotides read TGTGCCAGCAGCTTAGCGCTGGGGCCCGAAGCTTTCTTT.

The chain employs TRBV14 and TRBJ1-6; the D is unclear. CDR1 and CDR2 (germline): SGHDN, FVKESK. Trimming stripped 1 base from V and 9 bases from J, with 13 bases between. This CDR3 region has 15 residues. The CDR3 region is CASSQAIVRSSPLHF. In nucleotides, the CDR3 is TGTGCCAGCAGCCAAGCTATCGTCCGCAGTTCACCCCTCCACTTT.

V usage is TRBV27 and J usage is TRBJ2-1; D is undetermined. Trimming stripped 0 bases from V and 0 bases from J, with 9 bases between. The length of the CDR3 is 16 residues. Germline CDR1 reads MNHEY; CDR2 reads SMNVEV (reference sequence). The CDR3 loop reads CASSLSGSPSYNEQFF. CDR3 coding DNA: TGTGCCAGCAGTTTATCAGGGTCCCCCTCCTACAATGAGCAGTTCTTC.

J is TRBJ1-6 and V is TRBV30; D not certain. CDR3 length equals 15 residues. The V end was cut by 5 bases, the J end by 0 bases, with 11 bases between. In germline, CDR1 is GTSNPN, CDR2 SVGIG (reference sequence). This CDR3 is CAWDKKSSYNSPLHF. CDR3 coding DNA: TGTGCCTGGGATAAGAAGAGCTCCTATAATTCACCCCTCCACTTT.

In its sample, this clone was seen once. The chain combines TRBV11-2 with TRBJ2-7; D might be TRBD1 (6 bases). Trimming removed 1 base at V and 2 bases at J, with 12 bases between. From germline, CDR1 is SGHAT and CDR2 FQNNGV. This CDR3 is 15 amino acids long. The CDR3, as DNA: TGTGCCAGCAGCTTAGTAACAGGGTCGGCCTACGAGCAGTACTTC. It is translated as CASSLVTGSAYEQYF.

V is TRBV27 and J is TRBJ1-2, with 9 bases that match TRBD1. Germline CDR1 MNHEY, CDR2 SMNVEV (reference sequence). CDR3 length equals 16 residues. The V gene end was trimmed by 5 bases and the J gene end by 0 bases; junction bases not matched to a gene: 7. This chain's CDR3 is CASSPRDRVANYGYTF. The CDR3 nucleotides read TGTGCCAGCAGTCCTCGGGACAGGGTAGCTAACTATGGCTACACCTTC.